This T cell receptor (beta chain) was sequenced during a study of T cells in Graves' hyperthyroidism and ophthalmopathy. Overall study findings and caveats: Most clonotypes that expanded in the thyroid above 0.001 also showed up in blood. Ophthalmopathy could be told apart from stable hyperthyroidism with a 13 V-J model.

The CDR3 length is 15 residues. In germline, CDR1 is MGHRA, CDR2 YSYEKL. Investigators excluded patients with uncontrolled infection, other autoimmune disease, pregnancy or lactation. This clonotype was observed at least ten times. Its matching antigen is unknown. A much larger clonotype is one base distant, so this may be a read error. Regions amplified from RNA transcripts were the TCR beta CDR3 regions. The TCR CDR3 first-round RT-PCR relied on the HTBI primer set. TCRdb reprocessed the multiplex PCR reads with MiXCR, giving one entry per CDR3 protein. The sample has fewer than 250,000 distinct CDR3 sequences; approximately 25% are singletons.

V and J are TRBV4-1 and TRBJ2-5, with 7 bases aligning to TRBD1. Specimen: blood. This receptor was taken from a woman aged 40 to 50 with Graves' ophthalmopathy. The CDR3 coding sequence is TGCGCCAACAGCCATGGACAGACAGGGTGGGAGACCCAGTACTTC. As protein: CANSHGQTGWETQYF.